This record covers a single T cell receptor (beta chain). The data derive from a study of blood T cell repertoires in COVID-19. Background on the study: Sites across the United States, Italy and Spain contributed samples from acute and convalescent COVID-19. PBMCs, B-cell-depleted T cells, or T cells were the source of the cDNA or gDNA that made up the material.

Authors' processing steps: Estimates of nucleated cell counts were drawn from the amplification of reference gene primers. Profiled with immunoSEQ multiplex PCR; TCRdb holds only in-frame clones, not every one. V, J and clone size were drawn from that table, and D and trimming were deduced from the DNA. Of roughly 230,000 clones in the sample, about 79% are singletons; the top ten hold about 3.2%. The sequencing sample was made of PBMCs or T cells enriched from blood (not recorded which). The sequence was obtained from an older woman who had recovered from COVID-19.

The CDR3 DNA follows: TGTGCCAGTAGTAGGGCGCGGACACAGAACACCGGGGAGCTGTTTTTT. The encoded protein is CASSRARTQNTGELFF. The chain has TRBV19 and TRBJ2-2, with D possibly being TRBD1 (5 bases). This CDR3 has 16 amino acids. V lost 4 bases and J 1 base, leaving 13 bases between the germline ends. Germline-derived CDR1 and CDR2 are LNHDA and SQIVND (reference sequence).